Listed below are T cell receptor beta chains from one sample, sequenced in a study of T cells in Graves' hyperthyroidism and ophthalmopathy. MiXCR, applied by TCRdb to the multiplex PCR reads, yields one record per CDR3 protein. The sample consists of about 600,000 distinct CDR3 sequences, 15% to 20% of them appearing once. The sequencing input was blood. Every receptor here comes from a woman between 40 and 50 years old with Graves' ophthalmopathy. CDR3s include the opening cysteine and the closing phenylalanine or tryptophan. A D gene is named only where the DNA matches it firmly. Clone size appears in some rows only: once, few, many, or a class for an expanded clone.

.	.	TRBV7-9	TRBJ1-4	CASSLDGSFDEKLFF	TGTGCCAGCAGCTTAGATGGGAGTTTCGATGAAAAACTGTTTTTT
few	TRBD2	TRBV11-2	TRBJ2-7	CASSRGLAGDRGSEQYF	TGTGCCAGCAGCCGAGGACTAGCGGGAGACAGAGGGAGTGAGCAGTACTTC
few	.	TRBV5-6	TRBJ1-2	CASSSRVIGYTF	TGTGCCAGCAGCTCCAGGGTTATTGGCTACACCTTC
many	.	TRBV28	TRBJ1-2	CASSTTNYGYTF	TGTGCCAGCAGTACAACTAACTATGGCTACACCTTC
few	TRBD2	TRBV9	TRBJ2-3	CASSVGEAGRSDTQYF	TGTGCCAGCAGCGTAGGCGAAGCGGGGAGATCAGATACGCAGTATTTT
few	.	TRBV12-3/TRBV12-4	TRBJ1-5	CASSLDGSHQPQHF	TGTGCCAGCAGTTTAGACGGGTCCCATCAGCCCCAGCATTTT
few	.	TRBV7-9	TRBJ2-7	CASSALSGEQYF	TGTGCCAGCAGCGCTCTTTCGGGCGAGCAGTACTTC
many	.	TRBV28	TRBJ1-2	CASSLLILRTSDYGYTF	TGTGCCAGCAGTTTATTGATCCTTCGGACAAGTGACTATGGCTACACCTTC
.	TRBD2	TRBV7-9	TRBJ2-3	CASSPGLAGDVITDTQYF	TGTGCCAGCAGCCCCGGACTAGCGGGGGATGTTATTACAGATACGCAGTATTTT
few	TRBD1	TRBV28	TRBJ1-5	CASSLYGQGIPTNQPQHF	TGTGCCAGCAGTTTATACGGACAGGGGATCCCAACCAATCAGCCCCAGCATTTT
many	.	TRBV12-3/TRBV12-4	TRBJ2-5	CASSPRLGGETQYF	TGTGCCAGCAGTCCCCGGCTGGGGGGAGAGACCCAGTACTTC
.	TRBD1	TRBV7-6	TRBJ2-7	CASSFSDREYYEQYF	TGTGCCAGCAGCTTTAGCGACAGGGAATATTACGAGCAGTACTTC
.	.	TRBV10-3	TRBJ1-3	CAISESTGNTIYF	TGTGCCATCAGTGAATCGACCGGAAACACCATATATTTT
.	.	TRBV2	TRBJ2-1	CASDPGTSYNEQFF	TGTGCCAGCGATCCAGGGACTTCCTACAATGAGCAGTTCTTC
many	TRBD2	TRBV5-1	TRBJ2-1	CASSLTSGSSSYNEQFF	TGCGCCAGCAGCCTGACTAGCGGGTCCAGCTCCTACAATGAGCAGTTCTTC